The 18 T cell receptor beta chains given below trace back to one sample, sequenced in a study of cytomegalovirus exposure and HLA in healthy donors. Use of 60 Vbeta and 13 Jbeta primers characterized the PCR. Clones were sequenced by immunoSEQ multiplex PCR, and TCRdb holds only the in-frame ones, with some missing. The profile covers approximately 150,000 clones, with about 64% appearing a single time and 2.5% to 3.5% taken by the ten largest. Source material: PBMCs. These receptors originate from a woman aged 30 to 39 in good health and CMV-seropositive.

This clone has just one count. V is TRBV11-3 and J is TRBJ1-5; D gene unclear. Trimming cost V 3 bases and J 9 bases, with 6 bases left between them. The CDR3 length is 11 residues. Germline CDR1 is SGHNT and CDR2 is YENEEA. CDR3 region: CASSFCRPQHF. The CDR3 DNA follows: TGTGCCAGCAGCTTTTGTAGGCCCCAGCATTTT.

This chain links TRBV5-1 with TRBJ2-7; 7 bases line up with TRBD1. CDR1 is SGHRS and CDR2 is YFSETQ in the germline V gene. The CDR3 sequence is 12 residues long. V was pared by 3 bases and J by 6 bases, with 3 bases of the junction left unmatched. The CDR3 region is CASSSGQVEQYF. The CDR3 bases are TGCGCCAGCAGCTCAGGACAGGTCGAGCAGTACTTC.

This clone has just a few counts. This chain joins TRBV5-4 and TRBJ2-7; 8 bases are a match to TRBD2. The CDR3 has 18 residues. V trimming: 0 bases; J trimming: 0 bases; junction bases outside the gene matches: 11. Germline CDR1 reads SGHNT; CDR2 reads YYREEE (reference sequence). The CDR3 here is CASSLGTTGGGSSYEQYF. CDR3 sequence (DNA): TGTGCCAGCAGCTTGGGAACGACGGGGGGGGGAAGCTCCTACGAGCAGTACTTC. Full variable domain (remainder filled in from reference TRBV5-4 and TRBJ2-7): ETGVTQSPTHLIKTRGQQVTLRCSSQSGHNTVSWYQQALGQGPQFIFQYYREEENGRGNFPPRFSGLQFPNYSSELNVNALELDDSALYLCASSLGTTGGGSSYEQYFGPGTRLTVT.

This clone has only a few counts. One end of the junction is discordant with germline, which a read error may explain. The CDR3 is CASSEVGTSGRGWNF. CDR3 nucleotides: TGTGCCAGCAGTGAAGTAGGGACTAGCGGGAGGGGGTGGAACTTC. The chain couples TRBV6-1 to TRBJ2-7; 16 positions match TRBD2. Germline loops: CDR1 MNHNS, CDR2 SASEGT. The CDR3 loop spans 15 amino acids.

This clone was detected only once. This chain joins TRBV28 and TRBJ2-5; weak D call: TRBD1 (6 bases). The CDR3 sequence is 14 residues long. Trimming stripped 7 bases from V and 3 bases from J, with 15 bases between. Per germline, CDR1 MDHEN and CDR2 SYDVKM. CDR3: CASTVGQQEETQYF. CDR3 nucleotides: TGTGCCAGCACAGTCGGACAGCAAGAAGAGACCCAGTACTTC.

V is TRBV28 and J is TRBJ1-3, with 10 bases fitting TRBD1. CDR1 is MDHEN, CDR2 SYDVKM, per germline. The V and J ends lost 2 bases and 3 bases, in that order; junction bases with no gene match: 7. The CDR3 spans 17 residues. In nucleotides, the CDR3 is TGTGCCAGCAGTTTAATGACAGGGGGCTTCCGTGGAAACACCATATATTTT. This encodes CASSLMTGGFRGNTIYF.

This clone came up a few times. The rearrangement links TRBV6-1 to TRBJ1-4; D ambiguous. The CDR3 is 14 amino acids. Germline V lookup: CDR1 MNHNS, CDR2 SASEGT. V lost 3 bases and J lost 5, with 10 bases in between. CDR3 region: CASSERGRNEKLFF. Here the CDR3 DNA reads TGTGCCAGCAGTGAGCGCGGCAGAAATGAAAAACTGTTTTTT.

This chain connects TRBV5-1 to TRBJ1-3, with 8 nucleotides matching TRBD1. The V gene end was trimmed by 4 bases and the J gene end by 8 bases; junction bases not matched to a gene: 14. Germline CDR1 is SGHRS and CDR2 is YFSETQ. The CDR3 spans 16 residues. CDR3 loop: CASSPGLAGGFDTIYF. The CDR3 DNA follows: TGCGCCAGCAGCCCTGGCCTGGCAGGGGGCTTTGACACCATATATTTT.

This chain connects TRBV5-8 to TRBJ1-5; TRBD1 matches 9 bases. This CDR3 is built from 15 residues. Germline V gene data show CDR1 as SGHTS and CDR2 as YDEGEE. With V trimmed by 2 bases and J by 2 bases, 2 bases remained unmatched. CDR3 DNA sequence: TGTGCCAGCAGCTTCCGGACAGGGGGCAATCAGCCCCAGCATTTT. Translating gives CASSFRTGGNQPQHF.

For the CDR3, the DNA is TGCGCCAGCAGCTTGTGGGGGGGGGCGGGGATGAACACTGAAGCTTTCTTT. It yields the protein CASSLWGGAGMNTEAFF. The chain recombines TRBV5-1 with TRBJ1-1; tentatively, D is TRBD1 (6 bases). The CDR3 length is 17 residues. V dropped 1 base and J dropped 0 bases, with 16 bases sitting between them. Germline lookup yields CDR1 SGHRS and CDR2 YFSETQ.

The rearrangement links TRBV13 to TRBJ2-6; 8 bases agree with TRBD2. CDR3 size: 19 residues. CDR1 is PRHDT and CDR2 is FYEKMQ in the germline V gene (reference sequence). V lost 3 bases to trimming and J lost 0 bases; unmatched junction nucleotides: 10. In DNA form, the CDR3 reads TGTGCCAGCAGCTTCGGGTCACTAGCGGAAAGCTCTGGGGCCAACGTCCTGACTTTC. Its protein product is CASSFGSLAESSGANVLTF. Variable domain in full (rest from reference TRBV13 and TRBJ2-6): AAGVIQSPRHLIKEKRETATLKCYPIPRHDTVYWYQQGPGQDPQFLISFYEKMQSDKGSIPDRFSAQQFSDYHSELNMSSLELGDSALYFCASSFGSLAESSGANVLTFGAGSRLTVL.

The chain couples TRBV5-4 to TRBJ1-1; D remains ambiguous. V shed 0 bases and J shed 11 bases, with 14 bases lying between them. CDR1 and CDR2 from the germline V gene are SGHNT and YYREEE (reference sequence). The CDR3 totals 13 residues. The DNA for the CDR3 is TGTGCCAGCAGCTTGGCCGGGGAGGTGGTTGCTTTCTTT. It codes for CASSLAGEVVAFF.

This clone has a handful of counts. The chain has TRBV7-3 and TRBJ2-7; 8 nucleotides align to TRBD2. The V segment lost 5 bases and the J segment 0 bases; nucleotides outside the gene matches: 6. The germline V gene encodes CDR1 SGHTA and CDR2 FQGTGA. CDR3 length: 15 amino acids. DNA of the CDR3: TGTGCCAGCAGCCCCGCGGGGGGCGCCTCCTACGAGCAGTACTTC. As protein: CASSPAGGASYEQYF.

This clone was observed once. This sequence joins TRBV7-9 and TRBJ2-2; the D gene is possibly TRBD1 (6 bases). The ends were cut back, 3 bases at V and 10 bases at J, with 15 bases in the middle. Germline V gene sequence: CDR1 SEHNR, CDR2 FQNEAQ (reference sequence). The CDR3 is 14 amino acids. For the CDR3, the DNA is TGTGCCAGCAGCTTTGAGGTTTGGACAGCGGAGCTGTTTTTT. Translating gives CASSFEVWTAELFF.

The CDR3 loop is CSVSGTGSRYGYTF. The CDR3 DNA follows: TGCAGCGTCTCCGGGACAGGGTCTCGCTATGGCTACACCTTC. V usage is TRBV29-1 and J usage is TRBJ1-2; 9 bases fit TRBD1. The CDR3 loop spans 14 amino acids. Germline V gene lookup returns CDR1 SQVTM and CDR2 ANQGSEA. V shed 6 bases and J 4 bases; nucleotides not matched to a gene: 9. Full variable domain (remainder filled in from reference TRBV29-1 and TRBJ1-2): SAVISQKPSRDICQRGTSLTIQCQVDSQVTMMFWYRQQPGQSLTLIATANQGSEATYESGFVIDKFPISRPNLTFSTLTVSNMSPEDSSIYLCSVSGTGSRYGYTFGSGTRLTVV.

The chain is built from TRBV4-1 and TRBJ2-7, with D possibly TRBD2 on 5 matching bases. V was shortened by 1 base and J by 5 bases, with 9 bases between the two germline ends. CDR1 is MGHRA and CDR2 is YSYEKL in the germline V gene. There are 13 residues in the CDR3. CDR3 in amino acids: CASSQVAGNEQYF. In DNA form, the CDR3 reads TGCGCCAGCAGCCAAGTTGCCGGGAACGAGCAGTACTTC.

The V and J genes are TRBV6-1 and TRBJ2-5; D is ambiguous. The end of the DNA aligns better with TRBJ2-7, so the J call may be wrong. There are 17 residues in the CDR3. CDR1 is MNHNS, CDR2 SASEGT, per germline. CDR3 sequence (DNA): TGTGCCAGCAGTGAAGCGAATTTCGAGAGGCCCCTCTTCGAGCAGTACTTC. Translating gives CASSEANFERPLFEQYF.

The chain recombines TRBV6-1 with TRBJ2-3; 7 nucleotides match TRBD1. The CDR3 extends over 15 amino acids. The germline CDR1 and CDR2 sequences are MNHNS and SASEGT. V dropped 5 bases and J dropped 2; count of bases not matched to a gene: 7. The CDR3 coding sequence is TGTGCCAGCAGTTTCTGGACAGGCAACACAGATACGCAGTATTTT. Translating gives CASSFWTGNTDTQYF.